These 8 T cell receptor beta chains came from one sample sequenced in a study of Tregs in tolerant kidney transplant recipients. TCRdb's table, derived via immunoSEQ multiplex PCR, lists solely in-frame clones and lacks some. The listing records approximately 52,000 clones. Specimen: CD4+ T cells from blood, collected before the transplant. All receptors come from a human donor who received a combined kidney and bone marrow transplant.

Remarks on this clone: The sequence runs out 3 residues before the end of the CDR3; the remainder is reconstructed from the germline J gene. The rearrangement uses TRBV2 and TRBJ1-1; D is unclear. This CDR3 is built from 11 residues. Germline values: CDR1 SNHLY, CDR2 FYNNEI. Trimming left V 6 bases short and J 1 base short, with 3 bases between. Here the CDR3 reads CASRGNTEAFF. Partial CDR3 DNA: TGTGCCAGCAGAGGGAACACTGAA.

CDR3 bases read: TGTGCCAGCAGCTTATATGGAGTGGGGACTAGCGCCGACAATGAG. Amino acid sequence: CASSLYGVGTSADNE. Given in full, the CDR3 is CASSLYGVGTSADNEQFF. The chain recombines TRBV7-6 with TRBJ2-1; TRBD2 matches at 10 bases. The CDR3 is cut off 3 residues early in the read; its end comes from the germline J gene. Germline trimming cut 2 bases from V and 5 bases from J; bases unmatched to any gene: 12. The CDR3 has 18 residues. From germline, CDR1 is SGHVS and CDR2 FNYEAQ.

Details on this clone: The read is 3 residues too short to cover the CDR3 end, so that end is filled in from the germline J gene. The rearrangement uses TRBV2 and TRBJ2-1; 8 bases are a match to TRBD2. V shed 6 bases and J 8 bases; nucleotides not matched to a gene: 6. In germline, CDR1 is SNHLY, CDR2 FYNNEI. This CDR3 is 13 amino acids long. CDR3 DNA, as far as it was read: TGTGCCAGCAGGCGGGAGGAGCTCGATGAG. This codes for CASRREELDE. The whole CDR3 sequence is CASRREELDEQFF.

About this clone: The read comes to an end 3 residues before the CDR3 does, leaving the germline J gene to fill in the end. The chain has TRBV2 and TRBJ2-7; no clear D. Germline loops: CDR1 SNHLY, CDR2 FYNNEI. There are 13 residues in the CDR3. V lost 6 bases, J lost 6 bases, and 15 bases lay in between. CDR3 DNA, as far as it was read: TGTGCCAGCAGCCGGTACCCCTCTTCCGAG. It specifies CASSRYPSSE. The whole CDR3 is CASSRYPSSEQYF.

As concerns this clone: The CDR3 end lies 3 residues beyond the end of the read and is filled in from the germline J gene. The chain couples TRBV20-1 to TRBJ2-2; D may be TRBD2 (6 bases). The CDR3 is 13 amino acids. Germline CDR1 and CDR2: DFQATT and SNEGSKA (reference sequence). Trimming stripped 6 bases from V and 4 bases from J, with 12 bases between. The CDR3 loop reads CSAPGAATGELFF. Incomplete CDR3 DNA: TGCAGTGCCCCGGGAGCGGCCACCGGGGAG.

Concerning this clone itself: The read terminates 3 residues before the CDR3 end, so the remaining end is supplied by the germline J gene. The chain combines TRBV5-4 with TRBJ2-1; D may be TRBD1 (5 bases). Germline V CDR1 and CDR2: SGHNT, YYREEE (reference sequence). The CDR3 is made up of 14 amino acids. The V gene lost 4 bases and the J gene lost 4 bases, with 12 bases spanning the gap. The CDR3 protein is CASSLNRGYNEQFF. The sequenced part of the CDR3 DNA is TGTGCCAGCAGCCTTAATAGGGGTTACAATGAG.

For this clone: Read sequence stops 3 residues before the CDR3 end, and the germline J gene provides the missing end. The rearrangement uses TRBV19 and TRBJ1-6, with TRBD1 as a possible D gene (6 bases). This CDR3 comprises 17 residues. The V gene lost 1 base and the J gene lost 7 bases, with 17 bases spanning the gap. Germline values: CDR1 LNHDA, CDR2 SQIVND (reference sequence). CDR3 in amino acids: CASSIAVGGAMNSPLHF. The DNA read from the CDR3 is TGTGCCAGTAGTATAGCCGTCGGGGGGGCTATGAATTCACCC.

As regards this clone: The CDR3 goes on 3 residues after the read ends, and that part is filled in from the germline J gene. The V call is TRBV7-3, the J call TRBJ1-1; no clear D. V was pared by 8 bases and J by 1 base, with 11 bases between. CDR3 length: 13 residues. Germline CDR1 and CDR2: SGHTA and FQGTGA. The CDR3 bases that were read are TGTGCCAGCTCCGATTCAGGGAACACTGAA. It is translated as CASSDSGNTE. The CDR3, in full, reads CASSDSGNTEAFF. Complete variable domain (other parts from reference TRBV7-3 and TRBJ1-1): GAGVSQTPSNKVTEKGKYVELRCDPISGHTALYWYRQSLGQGPEFLIYFQGTGAADDSGLPNDRFFAVRPEGSVSTLKIQRTERGDSAVYLCASSDSGNTEAFFGQGTRLTVV.